There are a few counts of the clone carrying this TCR beta chain. What it recognizes is unknown. Constant-segment primers were used for 5'RACE, and the resulting TCR alpha and TCR beta cDNA libraries carried sample barcodes and UMIs. TCRdb re-called the 5' RACE reads through MiXCR, storing one row per CDR3 protein. This sample carries around 310,000 distinct CDR3 sequences, 20% to 25% of them seen once, and the ten largest clones take under 25%. The data stem from a study of T-cell memory formation after mild COVID-19. General study points: Clones contracting over day 15 to 85 were CD4/CD8 balanced, with later expanders leaning CD4+.

CDR3 length equals 15 residues. Germline values: CDR1 MNHEY, CDR2 SVGEGT. The J segment lost 6 bases and the V segment lost 0 bases, leaving 6 bases of the junction unmatched. The V call is TRBV6-2 or TRBV6-3, the J call TRBJ2-7; 9 bases map to TRBD1. The sequencing sample was made of PBMCs or a T cell subset sorted from them (not recorded which). This receptor was identified in a man younger than 35 who had mild COVID-19 (a few samples of this study predate the infection). Cell type and time point are not known. The CDR3 bases are TGTGCCAGCAGTTACTCGGGGACAGGGATTTTCGAGCAGTACTTC. This translates into CASSYSGTGIFEQYF.